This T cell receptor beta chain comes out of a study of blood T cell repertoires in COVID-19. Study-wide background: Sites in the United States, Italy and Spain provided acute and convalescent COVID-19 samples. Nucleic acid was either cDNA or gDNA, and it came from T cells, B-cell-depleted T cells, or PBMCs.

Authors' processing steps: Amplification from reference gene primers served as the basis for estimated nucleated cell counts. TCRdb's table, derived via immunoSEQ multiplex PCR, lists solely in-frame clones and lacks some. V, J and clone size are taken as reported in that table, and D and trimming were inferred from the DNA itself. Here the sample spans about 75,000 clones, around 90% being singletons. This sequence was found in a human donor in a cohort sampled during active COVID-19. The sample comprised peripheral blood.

The CDR3 DNA reads TGTGCCAGCAGCTTTAGCGGGGGCGCCGAGGATGAGCAGTTCTTC. Translated: CASSFSGGAEDEQFF. The rearrangement uses TRBV7-6 and TRBJ2-1; 9 nucleotides agree with TRBD2. This CDR3 comprises 15 residues. Unmatched junction bases numbered 8, after V lost 3 bases and J lost 8 bases. Germline V gene data show CDR1 as SGHVS and CDR2 as FNYEAQ.